This entry lists 17 T cell receptor beta chains sequenced from one sample in a study of T cell responses to AZD1222 COVID-19 vaccine. Libraries were prepared by immunoSEQ multiplex PCR; TCRdb keeps only in-frame clonotypes and omits some of them. The sample contains over 100,000 clones, roughly 90% of which appear only once. The sample consisted of peripheral blood, taken on day 0 of AZD1222 vaccination. These TCRs come from an adult in good health.

V is TRBV7-9 and J is TRBJ2-1, with 14 bases aligning to TRBD2. Trimming cost V 0 bases and J 4 bases; bases outside gene matches: 2. The CDR3 runs 17 residues. Germline V CDR1 and CDR2: SEHNR, FQNEAQ (reference sequence). CDR3 bases: TGTGCCAGCAGCTTAGCCGGGACTAGCGGGGGTTACAATGAGCAGTTCTTC. Amino acids: CASSLAGTSGGYNEQFF.

CDR3 loop: CASSFYDRPVYEQYF. The CDR3 DNA is TGTGCCAGCAGCTTTTACGACAGACCCGTCTACGAGCAGTACTTC. The rearrangement joins TRBV7-9 to TRBJ2-7, with a possible D match to TRBD1 (5 bases). CDR3 length equals 15 residues. Trimming stripped 3 bases from V and 3 bases from J, with 15 bases between. Germline-derived CDR1 and CDR2 are SEHNR and FQNEAQ (reference sequence).

The rearrangement links TRBV27 to TRBJ2-2; no clear D. Germline-derived CDR1 and CDR2 are MNHEY and SMNVEV (reference sequence). This CDR3 region has 16 residues. Trimming took 5 bases from V and 0 from J, leaving 13 bases between them. The CDR3 sequence: CASSTNPHANTGELFF. CDR3 bases: TGTGCCAGCAGTACTAATCCCCACGCGAACACCGGGGAGCTGTTTTTT.

About this clone: Other DNA variants within this sample encode the same CDR3. The chain carries TRBV3-1 (or the pseudogene TRBV3-2) and TRBJ1-1; tentative D call: TRBD1 (6 bases). The CDR3 covers 14 residues. Germline loops: CDR1 LGHDT, CDR2 YNNKEL (reference sequence). With 1 base removed from V and 4 bases from J, the gap between germline ends came to 10 bases. The CDR3 bases are TGTGCCAGCAGCCAAGGCGGCAGGGGCACTGAAGCTTTCTTT. Amino acids: CASSQGGRGTEAFF.

The rearrangement links TRBV20-1 to TRBJ1-6, with 7 bases identical to TRBD1. J was trimmed by 6 bases and V by 6 bases; bases with no gene match: 5. The CDR3 sequence is 13 residues long. Germline V gene lookup returns CDR1 DFQATT and CDR2 SNEGSKA (reference sequence). The CDR3 loop reads CSASRDSNSPLHF. The CDR3 DNA is TGCAGTGCCAGTAGGGACAGTAATTCACCCCTCCACTTT.

In DNA, the CDR3 is TGTGCCAGTAGTATATCGGGACTAGTTGCTGAGCAGTTCTTC. Translated: CASSISGLVAEQFF. This chain uses TRBV19 with TRBJ2-1; 8 bases are shared with TRBD2. This CDR3 has 14 amino acids. V gave up 2 bases and J gave up 9 bases; unmatched junction bases: 6. CDR1 LNHDA and CDR2 SQIVND come from the germline V gene (reference sequence).

DNA for the CDR3: TGTGCCAGTAGGAACGGACCGGGAGCTTTCTTT. Its protein product is CASRNGPGAFF. The gene calls are TRBV19 and TRBJ1-1; unclear D gene. V lost 6 bases to trimming and J lost 10 bases, with 12 bases between them. Germline CDR1 and CDR2: LNHDA and SQIVND (reference sequence). This CDR3 is built from 11 residues.

This sequence joins TRBV28 and TRBJ1-1, with TRBD1 matching over 9 bases. The junction had 9 bases not matched to a gene; V was cut back by 2 bases and J by 11 bases. CDR1 MDHEN and CDR2 SYDVKM come from the germline V gene. CDR3 length: 14 residues. DNA of the CDR3: TGTGCCAGCAGTTTAAGCGGACAGGGGAGGGGGGCTTTCTTT. Translation: CASSLSGQGRGAFF.

The gene calls are TRBV27 and TRBJ1-4; D ambiguous. The CDR3 loop spans 14 amino acids. Trimming pared 6 bases from V and 0 bases from J, leaving 8 bases between. Germline CDR1 and CDR2: MNHEY and SMNVEV (reference sequence). The chain's CDR3 is CASRGSATNEKLFF. The CDR3 DNA reads as TGTGCCAGCAGGGGGTCCGCAACTAATGAAAAACTGTTTTTT.

J is TRBJ1-3 and V is TRBV28; no clear D gene. V shed 5 bases and J shed 4 bases, with 15 bases lying between them. Germline V gives CDR1 MDHEN, CDR2 SYDVKM. The CDR3 has 15 amino acids. CDR3 nucleotides: TGTGCCAGCAGTCTTCGACCCGCGGGCGGAAACACCATATATTTT. Its translation is CASSLRPAGGNTIYF.

The chain joins TRBV10-3 to TRBJ2-7; D may be TRBD2 (5 bases). The germline V gene has CDR1 ENHRY and CDR2 SYGVKD. This CDR3 is 13 amino acids long. V lost 6 bases, J lost 3 bases, and 12 bases lay in between. The CDR3 DNA follows: TGTGCCATCAGATCGGGGATTCTCTACGAGCAGTACTTC. Residues: CAIRSGILYEQYF.

In the case of this clone: Other nucleotide sequences in the sample specify the same CDR3. The CDR3 loop is CAISEQGLNTEAFF. Written as DNA, the CDR3 is TGTGCCATCAGCGAACAGGGGCTGAACACTGAAGCTTTCTTT. V gene TRBV10-3 combines with J gene TRBJ1-1; 7 nucleotides align to TRBD1. Per germline, CDR1 ENHRY and CDR2 SYGVKD. Trimming at V came to 6 bases and at J to 0 bases, leaving 4 bases not matched to a gene. This CDR3 has 14 residues.

The CDR3 DNA reads TGTGCCAGTAGTATGGCGGGATGGGGAAGGGAGCAGTACTTC. It translates to CASSMAGWGREQYF. The chain links TRBV19 to TRBJ2-7, with a possible D match to TRBD2 (6 bases). The CDR3 covers 14 residues. The germline V gene encodes CDR1 LNHDA and CDR2 SQIVND (reference sequence). Trimming pared 3 bases from V and 7 bases from J, leaving 16 bases between.

The V gene is TRBV5-4, the J gene TRBJ1-6, with no clear D. This CDR3 contains 18 residues. The V gene lost 1 base and the J gene lost 0 bases, with 14 bases spanning the gap. CDR1 is SGHNT and CDR2 is YYREEE in the germline V gene (reference sequence). CDR3 bases: TGTGCCAGCAGCTTGTTAGGGCAATGGAGCTCCTATAATTCACCCCTCCACTTT. This encodes CASSLLGQWSSYNSPLHF.

The chain combines TRBV29-1 with TRBJ2-1; a possible D gene is TRBD2 (5 bases). CDR3 length: 11 residues. V was cut by 3 bases and J by 7 bases, with 7 bases left in between. The germline gives CDR1 SQVTM, CDR2 ANQGSEA. The CDR3 DNA sequence: TGCAGCGTTGAGAGACTAAATGAGCAGTTCTTC. Encoded protein: CSVERLNEQFF.

V and J are TRBV6-2 or TRBV6-3 and TRBJ1-2; D is perhaps TRBD1 (5 bases). Germline-derived CDR1 and CDR2 are MNHEY and SVGEGT. The CDR3 sequence is 16 residues long. Trimming cost V 3 bases and J 4 bases, with 18 bases left between them. The CDR3 reads CASSYVDTRLSYGYTF. CDR3 coding DNA: TGTGCCAGCAGTTATGTGGACACTCGACTTTCCTATGGCTACACCTTC.

V is TRBV28 and J is TRBJ2-7; 10 nucleotides match TRBD1. CDR3 length equals 15 residues. Germline-derived CDR1 and CDR2 are MDHEN and SYDVKM. The V segment lost 8 bases and the J segment 1 base; nucleotides outside the gene matches: 8. The CDR3 bases are TGTGCCAGCCCACCACCGGGACAGGGGTCCTACGAGCAGTACTTC. Its protein is CASPPPGQGSYEQYF.